Listed below are T cell receptor beta chains from one sample, sequenced in a study of blood T cell repertoires in COVID-19. TCRdb's table, derived via immunoSEQ multiplex PCR, lists solely in-frame clones and lacks some. This sample has about 46,000 clones; around 83% occur once, and the top ten carry around 7.4%. The sequencing input was peripheral blood. The receptors here all came from a man aged 55 to 70 with active COVID-19. CDR3s include the opening cysteine and the closing phenylalanine or tryptophan. The D gene is left open where the match is weak. The listing skips clone size in some rows; elsewhere it reads once, few, many or a size class.

j_gene,d_gene,v_gene,abundance,CDR3nt,CDR3aa
TRBJ1-1,TRBD1,TRBV27,NA,TGTGCCAGCAGTTCCCGGGGACAGGGGGGTACTGAAGCTTTCTTT,CASSSRGQGGTEAFF
TRBJ2-3,TRBD2,TRBV18,NA,TGTGCCAGCTCACGGTTTAGCGGGGGGCTAAGCACAGATACGCAGTATTTT,CASSRFSGGLSTDTQYF
TRBJ2-3,NA,TRBV5-8,once,TGTGCCAGCAGCCTTAGGAGGGCAGATACGCAGTATTTT,CASSLRRADTQYF
TRBJ1-2,NA,TRBV24-1,NA,TGTGCCACCTCCCCGGGGAGCTATGGCTACACCTTC,CATSPGSYGYTF
TRBJ2-5,TRBD2,TRBV7-2,NA,TGTGCCAGCAGCTCCTGGACTAGACTCCAAGAGACCCAGTACTTC,CASSSWTRLQETQYF
TRBJ2-7,TRBD2,TRBV5-1,NA,TGCGCCAGCAGAGCACTAGCGGGCGACTCCTACGAGCAGTACTTC,CASRALAGDSYEQYF
TRBJ2-3,NA,TRBV7-2,NA,TGTGCCAGCAGCTTCAGAGGTCAAGATACGCAGTATTTT,CASSFRGQDTQYF
TRBJ2-5,NA,TRBV4-1,NA,TGCGCCAGCAGCCAAGTGCTACAGGGAAATTTGGCGGAAGAGACCCAGTACTTC,CASSQVLQGNLAEETQYF
TRBJ1-2,NA,TRBV28,NA,TGTGCCAGTACACCTAGTACGCGAGGGTATGGCTACACCTTC,CASTPSTRGYGYTF
TRBJ2-2,TRBD1,TRBV25-1,NA,TGTGCCAGCAGTGGGCGATCCGGGACAGGGAACACCGGGGAGCTGTTTTTT,CASSGRSGTGNTGELFF
TRBJ2-2,TRBD2,TRBV7-2,NA,TGTGCCAGCAGCCCCCGGTGGGGAGCGGGGGGGCGGTTCGTCGGGGAGCTGTTTTTT,CASSPRWGAGGRFVGELFF
TRBJ2-1,NA,TRBV30,NA,TGTGCCTGGAGTCCGACAGGATCGCCTGACAATGAGCAGTTCTTC,CAWSPTGSPDNEQFF
TRBJ2-1,TRBD2,TRBV7-3,few,TGTGCCAGCAGCCTGTACCCGGGACTAGCGGGAGCGTCCTACAATGAGCAGTTCTTC,CASSLYPGLAGASYNEQFF
TRBJ2-7,TRBD2,TRBV27,NA,TGTGCCAGCAGTCTCGTAGCCCCCGGGACTAGCGGGAGGGTGTGGGAGCAGTACTTC,CASSLVAPGTSGRVWEQYF
TRBJ2-3,NA,TRBV7-9,NA,TGTGCCAGCAGCCTTGGACGGGGGGATACGCAGTATTTT,CASSLGRGDTQYF
TRBJ1-2,NA,TRBV29-1,NA,TGCAGCGTTGAAGATGAGTTCGCGGACAGAAATAACTATGGCTACACCTTC,CSVEDEFADRNNYGYTF